These 31 T cell receptor beta chains originate from one sample sequenced in a study of blood T cell repertoires in COVID-19. Libraries were prepared by immunoSEQ multiplex PCR; TCRdb keeps only in-frame clonotypes and omits some of them. The table includes approximately 250,000 clones, 80% to 90% detected once. Sequencing was carried out using peripheral blood. Source of these receptors: a woman in her 70s with COVID-19, enrolled during active disease.

The chain couples TRBV5-6 to TRBJ1-3; D gene ambiguous. Trimming removed 0 bases at V and 2 bases at J, with 6 bases between. The CDR3 covers 14 residues. Germline V gene lookup returns CDR1 SGHDT and CDR2 YYEEEE. CDR3 sequence (DNA): TGTGCCAGCAGCTTGGCCACAGCTGGAAACACCATATATTTT. It yields the protein CASSLATAGNTIYF.

The rearrangement joins TRBV30 to TRBJ1-3; D unresolved. This CDR3 spans 14 amino acids. Germline loops: CDR1 GTSNPN, CDR2 SVGIG (reference sequence). V lost 3 bases and J 2 bases, leaving 11 bases between the germline ends. CDR3 nucleotide sequence: TGTGCCTGGAGAACGTCACAGCCTGGAAACACCATATATTTT. It encodes CAWRTSQPGNTIYF.

The V and J genes are TRBV19 and TRBJ2-3, with TRBD2 as a possible D gene (5 bases). CDR1 and CDR2 (germline): LNHDA, SQIVND (reference sequence). Between the trimmed V and J ends, which lost 6 bases and 4 bases, there was a span of 17 bases. This CDR3 is 15 amino acids long. In nucleotides, the CDR3 is TGTGCCAGTAGGCGGTCACAATGGGGAGCAGATACGCAGTATTTT. Residues: CASRRSQWGADTQYF.

V usage is TRBV7-9 and J usage is TRBJ2-7; D perhaps matches TRBD1 (6 bases). The CDR3 consists of 15 residues. Germline CDR1 SEHNR, CDR2 FQNEAQ (reference sequence). The V end lost 4 bases, the J end lost 1 base, and 14 bases lay between the germline ends. CDR3 amino acids: CASSSFQGFSYEQYF. CDR3 DNA: TGTGCCAGCAGCTCCTTCCAGGGGTTTTCCTACGAGCAGTACTTC.

In DNA, the CDR3 is TGTGCCAGCAGCGCCCTCGGGGGTGAAGCTTTCTTT. This encodes CASSALGGEAFF. The gene calls are TRBV9 and TRBJ1-1; weak D call: TRBD1 (5 bases). CDR1 and CDR2 from the germline V gene are SGDLS and YYNGEE. With 3 bases removed from V and 7 bases from J, the gap between germline ends came to 10 bases. The CDR3 is 12 amino acids.

This chain links TRBV5-8 with TRBJ2-5, with TRBD1 matching over 11 bases. The CDR3 loop spans 14 amino acids. The trim removed 2 bases at V and 5 bases at J, leaving 2 bases unmatched. The germline V gene encodes CDR1 SGHTS and CDR2 YDEGEE. CDR3 bases: TGTGCCAGCAGCTTCGGACAGGGGGCCGAGACCCAGTACTTC. It is translated as CASSFGQGAETQYF.

The genes are TRBV2 and TRBJ2-2; no clear D gene. CDR3 length: 14 residues. Germline loops: CDR1 SNHLY, CDR2 FYNNEI. The V gene lost 8 bases and the J gene lost 5 bases, with 15 bases spanning the gap. DNA for the CDR3: TGTGCCAGCGGTTCGGTTTCAATAACCGGGGAGCTGTTTTTT. The encoded protein is CASGSVSITGELFF.

The chain is built from TRBV18 and TRBJ1-2, with 7 bases fitting TRBD1. With 3 bases clipped from V and 2 bases from J, the junction kept 6 bases outside the gene matches. The CDR3 loop spans 15 amino acids. From germline, CDR1 is KGHSH and CDR2 LQKENI. In DNA form, the CDR3 reads TGTGCCAGCTCACCTAGGACAGGCGAGAACTATGGCTACACCTTC. Its translation: CASSPRTGENYGYTF.

This clone was detected only once. The V call is TRBV20-1, the J call TRBJ1-2; possible D gene TRBD1, 5 bases. Trimming took off 3 bases at V and 4 bases at J, with 18 bases between the two ends. The CDR3 totals 15 residues. Germline V gene sequence: CDR1 DFQATT, CDR2 SNEGSKA (reference sequence). The CDR3 sequence is CSASWEEGISYGYTF. The CDR3 DNA is TGCAGTGCTAGTTGGGAGGAGGGGATATCCTATGGCTACACCTTC.

The chain combines TRBV4-1 with TRBJ2-3; weak D call: TRBD2 (7 bases). CDR1 is MGHRA, CDR2 YSYEKL, per germline. The V gene lost 6 bases and the J gene lost 2 bases, with 15 bases spanning the gap. The CDR3 loop spans 15 amino acids. Here the CDR3 DNA reads TGCGCCAGCAGTCAGGGGACTACAGACACAGATACGCAGTATTTT. Its protein product is CASSQGTTDTDTQYF.

This chain uses TRBV5-1 with TRBJ2-1; TRBD2 aligns across 11 bases. V lost 4 bases and J lost 6; bases outside the gene matches: 6. Germline CDR1 SGHRS, CDR2 YFSETQ. The CDR3 runs to 15 residues. The CDR3 nucleotides read TGCGCCAGCAGCAAGACTAGCGGGATTTTCAATGAGCAGTTCTTC. It translates to CASSKTSGIFNEQFF.

The chain combines TRBV30 with TRBJ1-1; possible D gene TRBD1, 6 bases. Trimming left V 6 bases short and J 6 bases short, with 17 bases between. Germline CDR1 is GTSNPN and CDR2 is SVGIG (reference sequence). The length of the CDR3 is 13 residues. This chain's CDR3 is CACGRDTPSEAFF. DNA for the CDR3: TGTGCCTGTGGAAGGGACACCCCGTCTGAAGCTTTCTTT.

The genes are TRBV15 and TRBJ1-5, with D hard to call. The CDR3 extends over 16 amino acids. V gave up 0 bases and J gave up 5 bases, with 14 bases separating them. Germline V gene data show CDR1 as LNHNV and CDR2 as YYDKDF (reference sequence). The CDR3 DNA is TGTGCCACCAGCAGAGATTTTACGGGAGCACATCAGCCCCAGCATTTT. Its translation is CATSRDFTGAHQPQHF.

This clone came up a few times. The identical CDR3 is also encoded by other nucleotide sequences in the sample. This chain connects TRBV5-1 to TRBJ1-1; D may be TRBD1 (5 bases). CDR3 length: 14 residues. V lost 2 bases and J lost 0, with 8 bases in between. CDR1 is SGHRS and CDR2 is YFSETQ in the germline V gene. CDR3 in amino acids: CASSFKDMNTEAFF. CDR3 nucleotides: TGCGCCAGCAGCTTCAAGGACATGAACACTGAAGCTTTCTTT.

The J gene is TRBJ1-1, the V gene TRBV7-9, with 7 bases aligning to TRBD1. From germline, CDR1 is SEHNR and CDR2 FQNEAQ (reference sequence). With V trimmed by 3 bases and J by 5 bases, 6 bases remained unmatched. There are 14 residues in the CDR3. CDR3 DNA sequence: TGTGCCAGCAGCTTCACAGGGGAAGGAACTGAAGCTTTCTTT. It translates to CASSFTGEGTEAFF.

The CDR3 sequence is CASSQDLGLGIHEQYF. CDR3 nucleotides: TGCGCCAGCAGCCAAGACTTGGGACTAGGGATCCACGAGCAGTACTTC. This chain joins TRBV4-3 and TRBJ2-7; 8 bases are a match to TRBD2. The CDR3 contains 16 residues. Unmatched junction bases numbered 9, after V lost 0 bases and J lost 5 bases. Germline V CDR1 and CDR2: LGHNA, YSLEER.

The rearrangement joins TRBV24-1 to TRBJ2-5, with D uncertain. Germline CDR1 KGHDR, CDR2 SFDVKD. The V end lost 0 bases, the J end lost 3 bases, and 4 bases lay between the germline ends. This CDR3 is 13 amino acids long. The CDR3 coding sequence is TGTGCCACCAGTGATTTGCTTGAAGAGACCCAGTACTTC. Encoded protein: CATSDLLEETQYF.

The J gene is TRBJ2-5, the V gene TRBV19, with 7 bases fitting TRBD2. The CDR3 contains 14 residues. The germline gives CDR1 LNHDA, CDR2 SQIVND (reference sequence). J was trimmed by 1 base and V by 5 bases; bases with no gene match: 4. CDR3 coding DNA: TGTGCCAGTAGTGTAGTAGCGGGCCAAGAGACCCAGTACTTC. This codes for CASSVVAGQETQYF. The variable domain in full, with the rest retrieved from reference TRBV19 and TRBJ2-5, is DGGITQSPKYLFRKEGQNVTLSCEQNLNHDAMYWYRQDPGQGLRLIYYSQIVNDFQKGDIAEGYSVSREKKESFPLTVTSAQKNPTAFYLCASSVVAGQETQYFGPGTRLLVL.

The table lists this clone with a count of one. The chain couples TRBV29-1 to TRBJ2-3, with 11 bases fitting TRBD2. This CDR3 contains 15 residues. The J segment lost 2 bases and the V segment lost 4 bases, leaving 5 bases of the junction unmatched. Germline values: CDR1 SQVTM, CDR2 ANQGSEA. The CDR3 sequence is CSVAQLAGATDTQYF. Here the CDR3 DNA reads TGCAGCGTTGCCCAACTAGCGGGGGCCACAGATACGCAGTATTTT.

V is TRBV7-2 and J is TRBJ2-2, with 9 bases that match TRBD1. Germline CDR1 reads SGHTA; CDR2 reads FQGNSA. The V gene end was trimmed by 5 bases and the J gene end by 5 bases; junction bases not matched to a gene: 12. The CDR3 is 17 residues long. The CDR3 is CASSQRTGGELTGELFF. CDR3 sequence (DNA): TGTGCCAGCAGCCAGAGAACAGGGGGCGAGCTAACCGGGGAGCTGTTTTTT.

The V call is TRBV6-2 or TRBV6-3, the J call TRBJ2-2; D remains unclear. Trimming cost V 5 bases and J 9 bases, with 10 bases left between them. The CDR3 contains 12 residues. CDR1 is MNHEY and CDR2 is SVGEGT in the germline V gene. CDR3 sequence: CASSREVRELFF. The CDR3 nucleotides are TGTGCCAGCAGTCGCGAAGTCCGGGAGCTGTTTTTT.

By sample fraction, this clone is medium-sized. The chain couples TRBV21-1 to TRBJ1-1. TRBV21-1 is deemed a pseudogene. The length of the CDR3 is 13 residues. The CDR3 bases are TGTGCCAGCAGCAAGCGGGCGGGGATTGAAGCTTTCTTT. As protein: CASSKRAGIEAFF.

This chain links TRBV29-1 with TRBJ1-2; D might be TRBD1 (5 bases). V was shortened by 0 bases and J by 8 bases, with 13 bases between the two germline ends. Germline V gene sequence: CDR1 SQVTM, CDR2 ANQGSEA. This CDR3 comprises 13 residues. The CDR3 spells CSVEESPGEGYTF. CDR3 nucleotides: TGCAGCGTTGAAGAGAGTCCGGGGGAAGGCTACACCTTC.

V is TRBV19 and J is TRBJ2-3; 11 nucleotides align to TRBD1. V shed 8 bases and J 4 bases; nucleotides not matched to a gene: 2. The CDR3 runs to 13 residues. Germline assignment: CDR1 LNHDA and CDR2 SQIVND (reference sequence). As DNA, the CDR3 is TGTGCCAGTCGGACAGGGGGCGCAGATACGCAGTATTTT. This gives the protein CASRTGGADTQYF.

The chain is built from TRBV28 and TRBJ1-6; 12 bases agree with TRBD1. The CDR3 is 14 amino acids. Germline V CDR1 and CDR2: MDHEN, SYDVKM. J gave up 13 bases and V 5 bases, and 6 bases lay outside the gene matches. CDR3 in DNA: TGTGCCAGCAGTAGGGGACAGGGGGCTAGGCCCCTCCACTTT. This codes for CASSRGQGARPLHF.

In this sample, this clone turned up once. The chain combines TRBV7-8 with TRBJ2-7, with D possibly TRBD1 on 6 matching bases. Per germline, CDR1 SGHVS and CDR2 FQNEAQ. This CDR3 has 15 amino acids. Trimming shortened V by 3 bases and J by 0 bases, and 12 bases separated the two germline ends. CDR3: CASSFNRDPSYEQYF. Here the CDR3 DNA reads TGTGCCAGCAGCTTTAACAGGGACCCCTCCTACGAGCAGTACTTC.

The count of this clone is one. The genes are TRBV10-1 and TRBJ2-1; possible D gene TRBD2, 7 bases. Germline-derived CDR1 and CDR2 are WNHNN and SYGVQD (reference sequence). The length of the CDR3 is 16 residues. With 0 bases removed from V and 9 bases from J, the gap between germline ends came to 18 bases. CDR3 residues: CASSESWGGAYGEQFF. The CDR3 DNA sequence: TGCGCCAGCAGTGAGTCGTGGGGGGGCGCTTATGGTGAGCAGTTCTTC.

The rearrangement uses TRBV5-5 and TRBJ1-6, with 8 bases matching TRBD1. Germline CDR1 and CDR2: SGHKS and YYEKEE (reference sequence). The CDR3 extends over 14 amino acids. With 1 base clipped from V and 8 bases from J, the junction kept 2 bases outside the gene matches. The chain's CDR3 is CASSLNRGDSPLHF. In nucleotides, the CDR3 is TGTGCCAGCAGCTTGAACAGGGGGGATTCACCCCTCCACTTT. Full variable domain (missing parts from reference TRBV5-5 and TRBJ1-6): DAGVTQSPTHLIKTRGQQVTLRCSPISGHKSVSWYQQVLGQGPQFIFQYYEKEERGRGNFPDRFSARQFPNYSSELNVNALLLGDSALYLCASSLNRGDSPLHFGNGTRLTVT.

This sequence joins TRBV7-9 and TRBJ2-1; 10 bases fit TRBD1. CDR3 size: 15 residues. V shed 4 bases and J 7 bases; nucleotides not matched to a gene: 7. The germline gives CDR1 SEHNR, CDR2 FQNEAQ (reference sequence). CDR3 protein: CASSSRDRGGNEQFF. The CDR3 bases are TGTGCCAGCAGCTCCCGGGACAGGGGCGGTAATGAGCAGTTCTTC.

This clone was picked up a small number of times. The chain employs TRBV28 and TRBJ2-4, with D maybe TRBD2 (5 bases). This CDR3 contains 11 residues. With 4 bases removed from V and 15 bases from J, the gap between germline ends came to 13 bases. Germline-derived CDR1 and CDR2 are MDHEN and SYDVKM. Here the CDR3 reads CASSSFGIRYF. DNA for the CDR3: TGTGCCAGCAGTTCGTTCGGGATCCGGTACTTC. Together with reference TRBV28 and TRBJ2-4, the CDR3 gives the full variable domain: DVKVTQSSRYLVKRTGEKVFLECVQDMDHENMFWYRQDPGLGLRLIYFSYDVKMKEKGDIPEGYSVSREKKERFSLILESASTNQTSMYLCASSSFGIRYFGAGTRLSVL.

The chain carries TRBV11-2 and TRBJ2-7; 10 nucleotides align to TRBD1. CDR3 length equals 14 residues. Germline V gene data show CDR1 as SGHAT and CDR2 as FQNNGV. Germline trimming cut 6 bases from V and 4 bases from J; bases unmatched to any gene: 6. CDR3 in amino acids: CASSRTGGGYEQYF. In nucleotides, the CDR3 is TGTGCCAGCAGTCGGACAGGGGGAGGTTACGAGCAGTACTTC.